These T cell receptor beta chains were read from a single sample in a study of T cell responses to AZD1222 COVID-19 vaccine. Clones were sequenced by immunoSEQ multiplex PCR, and TCRdb holds only the in-frame ones, with some missing. The sample lists around 76,000 clones, less than 90% seen once, with about 10% in the top ten. This specimen was peripheral blood, taken on day 0 of AZD1222 vaccination. Source of these receptors: an adult in good health. CDR3s include the opening cysteine and the closing phenylalanine or tryptophan. A D gene is named only where the DNA matches it firmly. Clone size appears in some rows only: once, few, many, or a class for an expanded clone.

TRBD1 | . | TRBJ1-6 | TRBV2 | CASRAGTAGSPLHF | TGTGCCAGCAGGGCCGGGACAGCCGGCTCACCCCTCCACTTT
. | . | TRBJ1-1 | TRBV2 | CASSQDGDTEAFF | TGTGCCAGCAGTCAGGACGGAGACACTGAAGCTTTCTTT
. | . | TRBJ2-7 | TRBV4-2 | CASSPGPKINYEQYF | TGTGCCAGCAGCCCGGGACCAAAAATAAACTACGAGCAGTACTTC
. | . | TRBJ1-2 | TRBV28 | CASSLEGGGYTF | TGTGCCAGCAGTTTAGAAGGTGGCGGCTACACCTTC
TRBD1 | . | TRBJ1-5 | TRBV6-5 | CAVTRGQDNQPQHF | TGTGCCGTCACCAGGGGGCAGGACAATCAGCCCCAGCATTTT
. | . | TRBJ1-5 | TRBV24-1 | CATSGGPQHF | TGTGCCACCAGTGGGGGCCCCCAGCATTTT
. | . | TRBJ1-3 | TRBV5-6 | CASSLWMAGNTIYF | TGTGCCAGCAGCTTGTGGATGGCTGGAAACACCATATATTTT
TRBD1 | . | TRBJ1-2 | TRBV5-8 | CASSWDRAAYGYTF | TGTGCCAGCAGCTGGGACAGGGCGGCCTATGGCTACACCTTC
. | . | TRBJ2-2 | TRBV13 | CASSSIRHLYTGELFF | TGTGCCAGCAGCTCCATCCGCCACTTATACACCGGGGAGCTGTTTTTT
TRBD1 | . | TRBJ2-6 | TRBV7-9 | CASSFRTGGSTGANVLTF | TGTGCCAGCAGCTTCAGGACAGGGGGCTCCACTGGGGCCAACGTCCTGACTTTC
. | . | TRBJ1-6 | TRBV18 | CASSPGQGNSPLHF | TGTGCCAGCTCACCAGGGCAGGGGAATTCACCCCTCCACTTT
. | . | TRBJ1-4 | TRBV28 | CASSFPNEKLFF | TGTGCCAGCAGTTTTCCGAATGAAAAACTGTTTTTT
TRBD2 | . | TRBJ2-1 | TRBV6-5 | CASSSGTSEYNEQFF | TGTGCCAGCAGTTCCGGGACTAGCGAGTACAATGAGCAGTTCTTC
. | once | TRBJ1-4 | TRBV5-1 | CASSPGDGRKFEKLFF | TGCGCCAGCAGCCCCGGAGACGGACGAAAATTTGAAAAACTGTTTTTT
. | . | TRBJ1-6 | TRBV6-2/TRBV6-3 | CASSYPERAAPLHF | TGTGCCAGCAGTTACCCTGAGAGGGCAGCACCCCTCCACTTT
. | . | TRBJ1-2 | TRBV30 | CAWSPPGATPRYTF | TGTGCCTGGAGTCCCCCGGGGGCCACTCCGCGCTACACCTTC
. | . | TRBJ1-1 | TRBV30 | CAWGVGQMNTEAFF | TGTGCCTGGGGAGTAGGGCAGATGAACACTGAAGCTTTCTTT
TRBD2 | . | TRBJ2-7 | TRBV15 | CATSRDSGGYEQYF | TGTGCCACCAGCAGAGATAGCGGGGGATACGAGCAGTACTTC
. | . | TRBJ2-1 | TRBV12-5 | CASGFDGWKSTYNEQFF | TGTGCTAGTGGTTTTGATGGTTGGAAGAGTACCTACAATGAGCAGTTCTTC
TRBD1 | medium-sized | TRBJ1-1 | TRBV5-1 | CASSLLPGQQNTEAFF | TGCGCCAGCAGCTTATTACCGGGACAGCAGAACACTGAAGCTTTCTTT
. | once | TRBJ2-3 | TRBV18 | CASSPTFITDTQYF | TGTGCCAGCTCACCGACGTTTATCACAGATACGCAGTATTTT
. | . | TRBJ2-3 | TRBV10-3 | CAISQELADTQYF | TGTGCCATCAGCCAGGAGTTGGCAGATACGCAGTATTTT
. | . | TRBJ1-1 | TRBV19 | CASSIDPRHTEAFF | TGTGCCAGTAGTATAGACCCTAGGCACACTGAAGCTTTCTTT
. | . | TRBJ1-1 | TRBV6-2/TRBV6-3 | CASSSRGNTEAFF | TGTGCCAGCAGTTCCAGGGGTAACACTGAAGCTTTCTTT
. | . | TRBJ1-5 | TRBV15 | CATSRDAYQPQHF | TGTGCCACCAGCAGAGACGCATATCAGCCCCAGCATTTT
. | . | TRBJ2-7 | TRBV24-1 | CATSDLARVRGQYF | TGTGCCACCAGTGATTTAGCCAGGGTCAGGGGGCAGTACTTC
. | . | TRBJ1-2 | TRBV28 | CASSSTRARYYGYTF | TGTGCCAGCAGTTCAACCCGGGCCCGCTACTATGGCTACACCTTC
. | . | TRBJ1-5 | TRBV7-2 | CASSPQGVRNQPQHF | TGTGCCAGCAGCCCCCAAGGGGTCCGTAATCAGCCCCAGCATTTT
TRBD1 | . | TRBJ1-1 | TRBV3-1/TRBV3-2 | CASSLGQGNTEAFF | TGTGCCAGCAGCCTTGGACAGGGGAACACTGAAGCTTTCTTT
. | few | TRBJ1-3 | TRBV2 | CASSRARGGNTIYF | TGTGCCAGCAGCCGGGCCAGAGGTGGAAACACCATATATTTT
TRBD1 | . | TRBJ1-2 | TRBV5-1 | CASSLDHPGTGDGYTF | TGCGCCAGCAGCTTGGATCATCCCGGGACAGGGGACGGCTACACCTTC
. | . | TRBJ1-2 | TRBV6-5 | CASTQFEGSYYGYTF | TGTGCCAGCACTCAATTCGAGGGATCTTACTATGGCTACACCTTC
. | . | TRBJ2-7 | TRBV13 | CASSPPGTSSYEQYF | TGTGCCAGCAGCCCCCCCGGGACTTCCTCCTACGAGCAGTACTTC
TRBD1 | . | TRBJ1-1 | TRBV5-1 | CASSLVGRGGRGTEAFF | TGCGCCAGCAGCTTGGTGGGACGAGGGGGCCGAGGGACGGAAGCTTTCTTT
TRBD2 | . | TRBJ2-7 | TRBV5-1 | CASSPNHSGGSYEQYF | TGCGCCAGCAGCCCGAATCATAGCGGGGGGAGTTACGAGCAGTACTTC
TRBD2 | once | TRBJ2-4 | TRBV30 | CAWSVGTSGDIQYF | TGTGCCTGGAGTGTCGGGACTAGCGGAGACATTCAGTACTTC
TRBD1 | . | TRBJ2-7 | TRBV5-1 | CASSLVTGQINYEQYF | TGCGCCAGCAGCTTGGTTACGGGACAGATTAACTACGAGCAGTACTTC
TRBD1 | once | TRBJ1-4 | TRBV10-3 | CAISAYGQGATNEKLFF | TGTGCCATCAGTGCCTACGGACAGGGGGCTACTAATGAAAAACTGTTTTTT
TRBD2 | . | TRBJ2-1 | TRBV24-1 | CATQRGGYNEQFF | TGTGCCACCCAGCGGGGGGGCTACAATGAGCAGTTCTTC
. | . | TRBJ1-6 | TRBV6-5 | CASSYIGTALHF | TGTGCCAGCAGTTACATAGGGACGGCCCTCCACTTT
TRBD1 | . | TRBJ2-7 | TRBV15 | CATSRGQGAAYEQYF | TGTGCCACCAGCCGCGGGCAGGGGGCGGCCTACGAGCAGTACTTC
TRBD1 | . | TRBJ1-4 | TRBV27 | CASRSTGGGEKLFF | TGTGCCAGCAGGTCCACAGGGGGCGGTGAAAAACTGTTTTTT
. | . | TRBJ2-3 | TRBV5-6 | CASSFRQGGADTQYF | TGTGCCAGCAGCTTCCGACAGGGAGGGGCAGATACGCAGTATTTT
. | once | TRBJ1-5 | TRBV4-1 | CASSQVSFSDQPQHF | TGCGCCAGCAGCCAAGTTAGTTTTAGCGATCAGCCCCAGCATTTT
TRBD1 | . | TRBJ1-1 | TRBV7-3 | CASSLLGQGAFGTEAFF | TGTGCCAGCAGCTTACTGGGACAGGGGGCCTTCGGCACTGAAGCTTTCTTT
TRBD2 | once | TRBJ2-1 | TRBV6-5 | CASSYSSGGAINEQFF | TGTGCCAGCAGTTACTCTAGCGGGGGGGCTATCAATGAGCAGTTCTTC
TRBD1 | . | TRBJ2-7 | TRBV28 | CASSSDREEQYF | TGTGCCAGCAGTTCCGACAGGGAAGAGCAGTACTTC
TRBD1 | . | TRBJ2-1 | TRBV4-1 | CASSWDRGNEQFF | TGCGCCAGCAGTTGGGACAGGGGGAATGAGCAGTTCTTC
. | . | TRBJ1-3 | TRBV2 | CASQNGGPNSGNTIYF | TGTGCCAGCCAAAACGGCGGGCCGAACTCTGGAAACACCATATATTTT
. | . | TRBJ1-2 | TRBV10-1 | CASSETSVFYGYTF | TGCGCCAGCAGTGAAACATCGGTCTTTTATGGCTACACCTTC
TRBD1 | . | TRBJ1-5 | TRBV30 | CAWSGQGNQPQHF | TGTGCCTGGAGCGGACAGGGCAATCAGCCCCAGCATTTT
. | . | TRBJ2-7 | TRBV18 | CASSPPGDNGQYF | TGTGCCAGCTCACCACCGGGCGACAACGGGCAGTACTTC
. | . | TRBJ2-1 | TRBV30 | CAWRPRPGNEQFF | TGTGCCTGGAGGCCCCGTCCAGGCAATGAGCAGTTCTTC
. | . | TRBJ2-3 | TRBV7-3 | CASSPTGQGTDTQYF | TGTGCCAGCAGCCCGACGGGTCAAGGGACAGATACGCAGTATTTT
TRBD1 | few | TRBJ2-7 | TRBV29-1 | CSGGGQGPGEQYF | TGCAGCGGGGGGGGACAGGGGCCCGGCGAGCAGTACTTC